This T cell receptor (beta chain) emerged from a study of blood T cell repertoires in COVID-19. Study details: Sources were T cells, B-cell-depleted T cells, or PBMCs; the material itself was cDNA or gDNA.

CDR1 and CDR2 from the germline V gene are GTSNPN and SVGIG (reference sequence). The CDR3 consists of 15 residues. J gave up 9 bases and V 1 base, and 15 bases lay outside the gene matches. Sequenced by immunoSEQ multiplex PCR; TCRdb stores in-frame clones only, minus some. Found here are 200,000 to 250,000 clones, 80% to 90% of them singletons; the top ten hold approximately 10%. The sequence was obtained from a man between 18 and 35 years old with acute COVID-19. Sequenced input: PBMCs or T cells enriched from blood (not recorded which). The J gene is TRBJ2-7, the V gene TRBV30, with 7 positions matching TRBD1. CDR3 nucleotides: TGTGCCTGGAGTGCGGAAACAGGGGTCCTACGAGGGCAGTACTTC. This encodes CAWSAETGVLRGQYF.